The T cell receptor (beta chain) described here comes from a study of cytomegalovirus exposure and HLA in healthy donors. Study context: There were around 100 million unique TCR beta sequences, drawn from 150 million to 200 million T cells, in an earlier analysis.

With respect to this clone: Its target is not known. The junction differs from germline at one of its ends, possibly a read error.

The PCR ran on 60 Vbeta and 13 Jbeta primers. The data were produced by immunoSEQ multiplex PCR, yet TCRdb's version contains in-frame clones alone and is incomplete. This table holds tens of thousands of clones, over 70% found once. Study findings and constraints: Other equally common chains were less clonally expanded than HLA-associated TCR beta chains, a later analysis showed. Later analysis demonstrated an association between a missense DCLRE1C variant and TCR beta V- and J-gene trimming. Some V segments, including TRBV6-2 and TRBV6-3, were excluded as indistinguishable.

CDR1 is MNHEY and CDR2 is SVGAGI in the germline V gene. The CDR3 spans 11 residues. The chain joins TRBV6-5 to TRBJ1-1, with D possibly TRBD1 on 6 matching bases. The TCR sequence derives from a man aged 50-59 years in good health and CMV-seropositive. What was sequenced was PBMCs. The CDR3 bases are TGTGCCAGCAGGTACTCGGACAGAGCTTTCTTT. This gives the protein CASRYSDRAFF.